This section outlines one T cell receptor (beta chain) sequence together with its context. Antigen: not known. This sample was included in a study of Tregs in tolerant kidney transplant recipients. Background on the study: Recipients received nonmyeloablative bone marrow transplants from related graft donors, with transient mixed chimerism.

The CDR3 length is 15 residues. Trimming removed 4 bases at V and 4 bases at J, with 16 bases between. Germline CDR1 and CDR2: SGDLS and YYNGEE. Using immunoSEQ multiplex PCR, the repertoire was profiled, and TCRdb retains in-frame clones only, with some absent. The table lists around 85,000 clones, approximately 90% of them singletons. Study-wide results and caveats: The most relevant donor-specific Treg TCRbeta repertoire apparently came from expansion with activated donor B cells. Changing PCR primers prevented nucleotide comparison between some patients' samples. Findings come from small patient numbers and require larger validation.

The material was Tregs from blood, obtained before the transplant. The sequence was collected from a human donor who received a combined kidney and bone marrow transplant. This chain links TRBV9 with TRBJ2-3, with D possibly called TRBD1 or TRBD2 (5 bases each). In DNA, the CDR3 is TGTGCCAGCAGCCCACGGGGCCCGGGGCCAGATACGCAGTATTTT. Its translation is CASSPRGPGPDTQYF.